Listed below are T cell receptor beta chains from one sample, sequenced in a study of blood T cells in healthy people across ages. In TCRdb, the 5' RACE reads were re-called with MiXCR into one record per CDR3 protein. This sample has over 1,500,000 distinct CDR3 sequences, with about 39% found just once. Sequencing used blood. The receptor source for this set is a human donor in good health. CDR3s include the opening cysteine and the closing phenylalanine or tryptophan. Each record gives: D gene, clone size, J gene, V gene, CDR3 protein, CDR3 DNA. A D gene is named only where the DNA matches it firmly. Not all rows give a size; the values are once, few, many and, for expanded clones, a class.

TRBD1 - TRBJ2-7 TRBV27 CASSPGQGLPQYF TGTGCCAGCAGTCCCGGACAGGGATTGCCTCAGTACTTC
- many TRBJ2-5 TRBV7-9 CASIRFGELYQETQYF -
- few TRBJ2-1 TRBV27 CASTEGAGAGEQFF TGTGCCAGCACCGAAGGGGCAGGGGCAGGAGAGCAGTTCTTC
- - TRBJ2-7 TRBV5-6 CASSLMGAVYEQYF TGTGCCAGCAGCTTGATGGGGGCTGTCTACGAGCAGTACTTC
TRBD2 few TRBJ2-7 TRBV12-3/TRBV12-4 CASSPRGSGGAHEQYF TGTGCCAGCAGTCCCAGGGGGAGCGGGGGGGCCCACGAGCAGTACTTC
- - TRBJ2-3 TRBV29-1 CGVEEPPDTQYF TGCGGCGTTGAAGAACCCCCGGATACGCAGTATTTT
- - TRBJ1-2 TRBV29-1 CSVVLGQSYGYTF TGCAGCGTTGTCTTAGGACAGAGCTATGGCTACACCTTC
TRBD2 - TRBJ2-7 TRBV4-2 CASSQGLADPSYEQYF TGTGCCAGCAGCCAAGGCCTAGCGGACCCTTCCTACGAGCAGTACTTC
TRBD1 - TRBJ2-7 TRBV2 CASSVDRDRSYEQYF TGTGCCAGCAGCGTTGACCGGGACAGGTCCTACGAGCAGTACTTC
TRBD1 - TRBJ1-2 TRBV7-2 CASTPLEGGNGYTF TGTGCCAGCACCCCACTCGAAGGGGGCAATGGCTACACCTTC
- few TRBJ1-1 TRBV15 CATSEGSNTEAFF TGTGCCACCAGCGAGGGATCAAACACTGAAGCTTTCTTT
TRBD2 - TRBJ2-1 TRBV5-1 CASRPSGGSSYNEQFF TGCGCCAGCAGGCCTAGCGGGGGGTCCTCCTACAATGAGCAGTTCTTC
- - TRBJ1-2 TRBV21-1 CASSKVGANYGYTF TGTGCCAGCAGCAAAGTAGGGGCTAACTATGGCTACACCTTC
TRBD1 few TRBJ1-2 TRBV5-1 CASRRTGINSGYTF TGCGCCAGCAGACGGACAGGGATAAACTCCGGCTACACCTTC
TRBD1 few TRBJ1-1 TRBV20-1 CSAGRGPTEAFF TGCAGTGCCGGGAGGGGGCCCACTGAAGCTTTCTTT
- few TRBJ1-2 TRBV4-2 CASSQGQSSSNYGYTF TGTGCCAGCAGCCAAGGACAGAGCTCCTCTAACTATGGCTACACCTTC
- few TRBJ1-5 TRBV29-1 CSRSGGRSQPQHF TGCAGCCGTTCGGGGGGGCGCAGTCAGCCCCAGCATTTT
TRBD1 few TRBJ1-1 TRBV5-1 CASSLGDRDTEAFF TGCGCCAGCAGCTTGGGAGACAGGGACACTGAAGCTTTCTTT